This entry concerns a single T cell receptor (beta chain). This CDR3 has 16 amino acids. Between the trimmed V and J ends, which lost 5 bases and 4 bases, there was a span of 17 bases. From germline, CDR1 is MNHNY and CDR2 SVGAGI (reference sequence). The data were taken from a study of control samples from healthy donors and cancer patients. Profiling relied on immunoSEQ multiplex PCR, and the TCRdb table lists in-frame clones only, not all of them. This sample has 100,000 to 150,000 clones, with around 87% found just once. The sequence came from a man between 60 and 70 years old in good health. Sample: blood. V is TRBV6-6 and J is TRBJ1-4, with D perhaps TRBD1 (5 bases). The CDR3 DNA reads as TGTGCCAGCAGTAACGGACAAAGGGCGAGTAATGAAAAACTGTTTTTT. Protein: CASSNGQRASNEKLFF.